These T cell receptor beta chains were read from a single sample in a study of T cells in Graves' hyperthyroidism and ophthalmopathy. TCRdb called the multiplex PCR reads again in MiXCR, with one record for every CDR3 protein. The sample holds hundreds of thousands of distinct CDR3 sequences, approximately 15% seen once. Sequenced material: blood. The receptor source for this set is a young woman with Graves' hyperthyroidism. The CDR3 runs from the conserved cysteine through the conserved F or W. A D gene is named only where the DNA matches it firmly. The size field is filled for only some rows; it gives once, few, many or a size class.

d_call,clone_size,v_call,j_call,cdr3_nt,cdr3_aa
TRBD2,few,TRBV20-1,TRBJ2-5,TGCAGTGCTCAGGGGAGCGGGGGGGCTCAAGAGACCCAGTACTTC,CSAQGSGGAQETQYF
.,.,TRBV6-1,TRBJ1-2,TGTGCCAGCAGTCGCTCCGGGGGGATTAACTATGGCTACACCTTC,CASSRSGGINYGYTF
TRBD1,many,TRBV2,TRBJ2-2,TGTGCCAGCAGCGATGGACAGGCCGGGGAGCTGTTTTTT,CASSDGQAGELFF
.,.,TRBV12-3/TRBV12-4,TRBJ1-5,TGTGCCAGCAGTTTCCAACGGGGGGATCAGCCCCAGCATTTT,CASSFQRGDQPQHF
.,many,TRBV7-9,TRBJ1-4,TGTGCCAGCAGCTTAAAACAGCCGGAAAAACTGTTTTTT,CASSLKQPEKLFF
.,many,TRBV6-1,TRBJ1-1,TGTGCCAGCAGTGATATACCTTCCGCGGGGTATAAGGAAGCTTTCTTT,CASSDIPSAGYKEAFF
TRBD1,few,TRBV24-1,TRBJ2-7,TGTGCCACCAGTGACCTCCGGGACAGGGGCATTTCCTACGAGCAGTACTTC,CATSDLRDRGISYEQYF
TRBD1,few,TRBV10-3,TRBJ2-7,TGTGCCACCCGGGACAGGGTGTACGAGCAGTACTTC,CATRDRVYEQYF
TRBD1,many,TRBV2,TRBJ1-1,TGTGCCAGCAGTAGGGGGCTTAACACTGAAGCTTTCTTT,CASSRGLNTEAFF
.,many,TRBV28,TRBJ1-1,TGTGCCAGCAGAGGCCAGCTAGGCCCTGAAGCTTTCTTT,CASRGQLGPEAFF
.,many,TRBV6-1,TRBJ2-5,TGTGCCAGCAGATCAGGCCCAGCGGTAGAGGAGACCCAGTACTTC,CASRSGPAVEETQYF
TRBD1,few,TRBV20-1,TRBJ1-3,TGCAGTGCTTTACAGGGGGCAACTGGAAACACCATATATTTT,CSALQGATGNTIYF
.,many,TRBV6-1,TRBJ1-2,TGTGCCAGCAGTTACGATTTAGGCGCGAACTATGGCTACACCTTC,CASSYDLGANYGYTF
.,.,TRBV11-2,TRBJ1-6,TGTGCCAGCAGCTTAGAGGGGGCGAGTAGGTCCTATAATTCACCCCTCCACTTT,CASSLEGASRSYNSPLHF
TRBD2,many,TRBV20-1,TRBJ2-7,TGCACCCTCGAGCGGGACCTCTCCTACGAGCAGTACTTC,CTLERDLSYEQYF
.,many,TRBV6-1,TRBJ1-1,TGTGCCAGCAGTCCCCAGGGCCATACTGAAGCTTTCTTT,CASSPQGHTEAFF
.,many,TRBV20-1,TRBJ2-7,TGCAGTGCTAATACAGGAACCTACGAGCAGTACTTC,CSANTGTYEQYF
.,.,TRBV24-1,TRBJ1-2,TGTGCCACCAGTGAGGGACCGGCGGGCTATGGCTACACCTTC,CATSEGPAGYGYTF
.,few,TRBV7-9,TRBJ2-3,TGTGCCAGCAATAGCCAGCGAGACACAGATACGCAGTATTTT,CASNSQRDTDTQYF
.,few,TRBV5-6,TRBJ1-2,TGTGCCAGCAGCCCAGGGACGGTACTCTATGGCTACACCTTC,CASSPGTVLYGYTF
.,many,TRBV20-1,TRBJ2-7,TGCAGTGCTAGAGACAGCTCCTACGAGCAGTACTTC,CSARDSSYEQYF
.,.,TRBV12-5,TRBJ1-1,TGTGCTAGTGGTTTAGGGGGGCCGGGCACTGAAGCTTTCTTT,CASGLGGPGTEAFF
TRBD1,.,TRBV12-3/TRBV12-4,TRBJ1-6,TGTGCCAGCAGTTCTCCGGGACAGGGTTCACCCCTCCACTTT,CASSSPGQGSPLHF
TRBD1,.,TRBV11-2,TRBJ2-7,TGTGCCAGCAGCCCGGACAGGCAGCGCAACGAGCAGTACTTC,CASSPDRQRNEQYF
.,.,TRBV19,TRBJ2-2,TGTGCCAGTAGTATAGCCAGGGGCGCCGGGGAGCTGTTTTTT,CASSIARGAGELFF
TRBD1,many,TRBV7-2,TRBJ1-4,TGTGCCAGCAGCCGACAGGGGAATGAAAAACTGTTTTTT,CASSRQGNEKLFF
.,.,TRBV27,TRBJ2-1,TGTGCCAGCAGTTTAAGGCGGGGTTCCTACAATGAGCAGTTCTTC,CASSLRRGSYNEQFF
.,once,TRBV10-1,TRBJ2-2,TGCGCCAGCAGTGAAGGCAGGAACACCGGGGAGCTGTTTTTT,CASSEGRNTGELFF
.,once,TRBV10-2,TRBJ2-7,TGCGCCAGCAGTGACGGTCTCCAAATCTACGAGCAGTACTTC,CASSDGLQIYEQYF
.,.,TRBV4-1,TRBJ2-6,TGCGCCAGCAGCCAAGTCCACTCTGGGGCCAACGTCCTGACTTTC,CASSQVHSGANVLTF
.,many,TRBV7-9,TRBJ2-7,TGTGCCAGCAGCGGCGGACTAACCTACGAGCAGTACTTC,CASSGGLTYEQYF
.,many,TRBV11-2,TRBJ2-1,TGTGCCAGCAGCTTAGTTGTGGGGACCAGATCCTCCTACAATGAGCAGTTCTTC,CASSLVVGTRSSYNEQFF
TRBD1,.,TRBV29-1,TRBJ2-1,TGCAGCGTTCCCGGGACAGGGCTCTTGGATGAGCAGTTCTTC,CSVPGTGLLDEQFF
TRBD1,few,TRBV10-3,TRBJ1-5,TGTGCCACCAGTGAGCCTGGGACAGGGGGCAATCAGCCCCAGCATTTT,CATSEPGTGGNQPQHF